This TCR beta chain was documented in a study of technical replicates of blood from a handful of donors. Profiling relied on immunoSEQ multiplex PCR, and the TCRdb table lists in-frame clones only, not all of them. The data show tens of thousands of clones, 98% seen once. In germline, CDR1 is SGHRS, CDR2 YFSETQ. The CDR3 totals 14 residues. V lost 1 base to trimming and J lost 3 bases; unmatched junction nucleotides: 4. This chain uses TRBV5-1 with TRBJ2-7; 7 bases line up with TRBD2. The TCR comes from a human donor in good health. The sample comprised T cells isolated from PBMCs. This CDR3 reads CASSLTLADYEQYF. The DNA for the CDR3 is TGCGCCAGCAGCTTGACTCTAGCGGACTACGAGCAGTACTTC.